One and the same sample provided the 21 T cell receptor beta chains below, sequenced in a study of immune cell composition in non-small cell lung cancer. Assay: immunoSEQ multiplex PCR; the TCRdb copy retains only in-frame clones and omits some. Among 13,000 to 15,000 clones listed, around 75% were seen once. The material sequenced was lung tumor tissue. The receptors here all came from a human donor with non-small cell lung cancer.

The V and J genes are TRBV11-2 and TRBJ2-3, with D possibly matching TRBD2 (5 bases). CDR3 length: 10 residues. Trimming took 11 bases from V and 6 from J, leaving 9 bases between them. Germline V gene data show CDR1 as SGHAT and CDR2 as FQNNGV. This CDR3 is CAVGMDTQYF. CDR3 DNA sequence: TGTGCCGTCGGGATGGATACGCAGTATTTT.

The rearrangement joins TRBV28 to TRBJ2-3; a weak D match, TRBD2 (5 bases). The germline V gene encodes CDR1 MDHEN and CDR2 SYDVKM. The CDR3 is made up of 14 amino acids. V lost 3 bases and J 3 bases, leaving 10 bases between the germline ends. The CDR3 protein is CASSFLSGTDTQYF. Here the CDR3 DNA reads TGTGCCAGCAGTTTTTTATCGGGGACAGATACGCAGTATTTT. Full variable domain (remainder filled in from reference TRBV28 and TRBJ2-3): DVKVTQSSRYLVKRTGEKVFLECVQDMDHENMFWYRQDPGLGLRLIYFSYDVKMKEKGDIPEGYSVSREKKERFSLILESASTNQTSMYLCASSFLSGTDTQYFGPGTRLTVL.

This clone is termed medium-sized. The genes are TRBV2 and TRBJ2-2; 7 bases are a match to TRBD2. V was pared by 4 bases and J by 4 bases, with 3 bases of the junction left unmatched. The CDR3 contains 14 residues. From germline, CDR1 is SNHLY and CDR2 FYNNEI. Written as DNA, the CDR3 is TGTGCCAGCAGTGTCGGGGGGAGCACCGGGGAGCTGTTTTTT. It yields the protein CASSVGGSTGELFF.

The gene calls are TRBV5-1 and TRBJ2-5; TRBD2 is a possible D gene (5 bases). Germline V gene data show CDR1 as SGHRS and CDR2 as YFSETQ. The germline V and J ends were trimmed by 3 bases and 5 bases, with 17 bases remaining between them. The length of the CDR3 is 15 residues. This CDR3 is CASSSLPSLGETQYF. As DNA, the CDR3 is TGCGCCAGCAGCTCCCTACCTAGCTTAGGGGAGACCCAGTACTTC.

The V call is TRBV7-2, the J call TRBJ2-7; TRBD1 agrees at 9 bases. Germline loops: CDR1 SGHTA, CDR2 FQGNSA. V gave up 5 bases and J gave up 4 bases; unmatched junction bases: 9. The CDR3 runs to 15 residues. CDR3 sequence: CASSTTGTGPYEQYF. CDR3 coding DNA: TGTGCCAGCAGCACAACCGGGACAGGGCCATACGAGCAGTACTTC.

The genes are TRBV19 and TRBJ2-1, with D possibly matching TRBD1 (6 bases). The V end lost 6 bases, the J end lost 5 bases, and 20 bases lay between the germline ends. Germline lookup yields CDR1 LNHDA and CDR2 SQIVND (reference sequence). CDR3 length: 16 residues. The CDR3: CASSPLWGQDNNEQFF. The CDR3 region has the DNA TGTGCCAGTAGCCCCCTATGGGGGCAGGACAACAATGAGCAGTTCTTC.

The chain recombines TRBV5-4 with TRBJ2-5; 8 bases agree with TRBD2. The CDR3 runs 17 residues. CDR1 is SGHNT, CDR2 YYREEE, per germline (reference sequence). Trimming cost V 4 bases and J 3 bases; bases outside gene matches: 14. CDR3 region: CASSPASGRRGEETQYF. CDR3 nucleotides: TGTGCCAGCAGCCCCGCCTCGGGCCGGCGGGGGGAAGAGACCCAGTACTTC.

The chain has TRBV19 and TRBJ2-5; D might be TRBD1 (8 bases). Trimming removed 6 bases at V and 5 bases at J, with 19 bases between. The CDR3 has 15 residues. Per germline, CDR1 LNHDA and CDR2 SQIVND (reference sequence). CDR3: CASSDPQGGRETQYF. Written as DNA, the CDR3 is TGTGCCAGTAGCGACCCACAGGGGGGGCGGGAGACCCAGTACTTC.

CDR3 nucleotides: TGTGCCAGCAGCTCCCTTAGCGGAGGTGAGCAGTTCTTC. Translated, it gives CASSSLSGGEQFF. This chain joins TRBV11-3 and TRBJ2-1, with D tentatively TRBD2 (6 bases). The V end lost 4 bases, the J end lost 9 bases, and 13 bases lay between the germline ends. The germline V gene encodes CDR1 SGHNT and CDR2 YENEEA. This CDR3 region has 13 residues.

This clone has just a few counts. The chain combines TRBV19 with TRBJ2-1; D is possibly TRBD2 (5 bases). CDR3 length: 15 residues. Germline-derived CDR1 and CDR2 are LNHDA and SQIVND (reference sequence). V was pared by 4 bases and J by 4 bases, with 14 bases between. CDR3 amino acids: CASSNRTLAYNEQFF. The CDR3 bases are TGTGCCAGTAGTAACCGGACTCTTGCTTACAATGAGCAGTTCTTC. The entire variable domain, with the rest obtained from reference TRBV19 and TRBJ2-1, is as follows: DGGITQSPKYLFRKEGQNVTLSCEQNLNHDAMYWYRQDPGQGLRLIYYSQIVNDFQKGDIAEGYSVSREKKESFPLTVTSAQKNPTAFYLCASSNRTLAYNEQFFGPGTRLTVL.

This clone was counted a single time. This chain connects TRBV19 to TRBJ2-3; the D gene is possibly TRBD1 (6 bases). The CDR3 has 15 residues. V dropped 3 bases and J dropped 0 bases, with 10 bases sitting between them. The germline V gene encodes CDR1 LNHDA and CDR2 SQIVND (reference sequence). The DNA for the CDR3 is TGTGCCAGTAGTATTGGGGGCCCGAGCACAGATACGCAGTATTTT. It translates to CASSIGGPSTDTQYF.

The J gene is TRBJ2-1, the V gene TRBV10-1; the match to TRBD2 covers 12 bases. V lost 3 bases, J lost 7 bases, and 10 bases stayed unmatched. The V gene's germline CDR1 is WNHNN and CDR2 SYGVQD (reference sequence). This CDR3 contains 17 residues. The CDR3 reads CASSEGLAGGPGNEQFF. The CDR3 coding sequence is TGCGCCAGCAGTGAAGGGCTAGCGGGAGGGCCAGGAAATGAGCAGTTCTTC.

This chain joins TRBV9 and TRBJ2-3; TRBD2 matches at 8 bases. The germline V gene encodes CDR1 SGDLS and CDR2 YYNGEE. This CDR3 has 15 residues. V lost 4 bases and J lost 6; bases outside the gene matches: 10. CDR3 protein: CASSRRGAGVDTQYF. Here the CDR3 DNA reads TGTGCCAGCAGCCGCCGTGGAGCGGGAGTGGATACGCAGTATTTT.

V and J are TRBV5-4 and TRBJ2-7, with 11 nucleotides matching TRBD1. CDR1 SGHNT and CDR2 YYREEE come from the germline V gene (reference sequence). CDR3 length: 13 residues. The trim removed 4 bases at V and 12 bases at J, leaving 9 bases unmatched. The CDR3, as DNA: TGTGCCAGCAGCCCGGACAGGGGGCTGGTGACGTACTTC. It is translated as CASSPDRGLVTYF.

The chain joins TRBV18 to TRBJ1-2, with 12 bases identical to TRBD1. J was trimmed by 1 base and V by 2 bases; bases with no gene match: 8. In germline, CDR1 is KGHSH, CDR2 LQKENI. The length of the CDR3 is 18 residues. The CDR3 nucleotides read TGTGCCAGCTCACCATCCGGGGGACAGGGGGCCGTTAACTATGGCTACACCTTC. Translating it yields CASSPSGGQGAVNYGYTF. The full variable domain, completed using reference TRBV18 and TRBJ1-2, is NAGVMQNPRHLVRRRGQEARLRCSPMKGHSHVYWYRQLPEEGLKFMVYLQKENIIDESGMPKERFSAEFPKEGPSILRIQQVVRGDSAAYFCASSPSGGQGAVNYGYTFGSGTRLTVV.

This clone was detected only once. The chain carries TRBV4-1 and TRBJ1-2, with 12 bases matching TRBD1. Per the germline V gene, CDR1 is MGHRA and CDR2 is YSYEKL. J was trimmed by 4 bases and V by 2 bases; bases with no gene match: 8. The CDR3 consists of 17 residues. Written as DNA, the CDR3 is TGCGCCAGCAGCCAAAATTCCGGGACAGGGGGCTTCTATGGCTACACCTTC. It is translated as CASSQNSGTGGFYGYTF.

V is TRBV9 and J is TRBJ2-5, with 7 bases that match TRBD2. The trim removed 0 bases at V and 3 bases at J, leaving 2 bases unmatched. The germline V gene encodes CDR1 SGDLS and CDR2 YYNGEE. The CDR3 runs to 14 residues. The DNA for the CDR3 is TGTGCCAGCAGCGTAGGGGGGGGGAAAGAGACCCAGTACTTC. It encodes CASSVGGGKETQYF.

The chain employs TRBV7-9 and TRBJ1-2; D gene ambiguous. Trimming removed 4 bases from V and 4 bases from J, with 10 bases in between. Germline CDR1 is SEHNR and CDR2 is FQNEAQ (reference sequence). The CDR3 length is 13 residues. The CDR3 DNA sequence: TGTGCCAGCAGCTACGCCGCGGGCTATGGCTACACCTTC. Its translation: CASSYAAGYGYTF.

V usage is TRBV7-2 and J usage is TRBJ1-3; TRBD1 is a possible D gene (6 bases). Germline V gene sequence: CDR1 SGHTA, CDR2 FQGNSA. Trimming took 5 bases from V and 2 from J, leaving 10 bases between them. The CDR3 is made up of 14 amino acids. CDR3 residues: CASSQTGTGNTIYF. The CDR3 DNA sequence: TGTGCCAGCAGCCAAACAGGGACTGGAAACACCATATATTTT.

The rearrangement links TRBV11-1 to TRBJ1-1; 8 positions match TRBD1. The germline V gene encodes CDR1 SGHAT and CDR2 FQDESV (reference sequence). This CDR3 comprises 12 residues. Trimming cost V 5 bases and J 10 bases; bases outside gene matches: 6. In DNA form, the CDR3 reads TGTGCCAGCAGCCAAAACAGGGGGACAGCTTTCTTT. This translates into CASSQNRGTAFF.

The chain is built from TRBV27 and TRBJ1-1; TRBD1 is a possible D gene (5 bases). Trimming took 3 bases from V and 1 from J, leaving 12 bases between them. Looked up from germline, CDR1 is MNHEY and CDR2 is SMNVEV (reference sequence). CDR3 length: 15 residues. The CDR3 bases are TGTGCCAGCAGTTTGACAGCTTCCGGGAACACTGAAGCTTTCTTT. Translated: CASSLTASGNTEAFF.